This T cell receptor beta chain was retrieved from a study of T cells in localized non-small cell lung cancer. Overall study findings and caveats: Analysis by sequencing included only one tumor region, so heterogeneity remains possible. T cell clonality was highest in uninvolved adjacent lung, above tumor.

Deletions cut 0 bases from V and 13 bases from J, with 10 bases between. The CDR3 spans 12 residues. Looked up from germline, CDR1 is KGHSH and CDR2 is LQKENI. TCRdb's table, derived via immunoSEQ multiplex PCR, lists solely in-frame clones and lacks some. The profile covers some 30,000 clones, with around 90% appearing a single time and 15% to 20% taken by the ten largest. Regarding this clone: Its cognate antigen is unknown.

This clonotype originated in a man aged 40-75 years with stage III lung adenocarcinoma. The chain uses TRBV18 and TRBJ1-3; D remains unclear. Sample: peripheral blood mononuclear cells, taken before any cancer treatment. This CDR3 is CASSPPTRKIYF. CDR3 DNA: TGTGCCAGCTCACCACCGACCAGGAAGATATATTTT.